This T cell receptor (beta chain) was identified during a study of blood T cell repertoires in COVID-19. Study summary: Acute-phase and convalescent COVID-19 samples originated in the United States, Italy and Spain. In each case, the material was cDNA or gDNA derived from T cells, B-cell-depleted T cells, or PBMCs.

Germline V gene data show CDR1 as MNHEY and CDR2 as SMNVEV (reference sequence). This CDR3 region has 13 residues. Trimming pared 6 bases from V and 5 bases from J, leaving 13 bases between. Original processing methods: Amplification of reference gene primers was used by the study to estimate nucleated cell counts. Method: immunoSEQ multiplex PCR; TCRdb's copy keeps in-frame clones and lacks some. V, J and clone size are those of that table, while D and trimming were read from the DNA. This table has 95,000 to 110,000 clones, 84% appearing once. Sequencing used peripheral blood. The rearrangement joins TRBV27 to TRBJ1-1; D perhaps matches TRBD1 (5 bases). The sequence was obtained from a human donor in a cohort sampled during active COVID-19. The CDR3 here is CASRDGAWTEAFF. The CDR3 DNA sequence: TGTGCCAGCAGAGATGGGGCCTGGACTGAAGCTTTCTTT.